The clone carrying this TCR beta chain was observed at least ten times. The investigators amplified TCR beta CDR3 regions from RNA transcripts. A first-round RT-PCR of the TCR CDR3 used the HTBI primer set. TCRdb re-analysed the multiplex PCR reads in MiXCR, keeping a single row per CDR3 protein. The table has roughly 380,000 distinct CDR3 sequences, more than 11% seen once. Germline V gene data show CDR1 as MNHEY and CDR2 as SVGAGI. V lost 0 bases to trimming and J lost 0 bases, with 15 bases between them. This CDR3 comprises 18 residues. The data were obtained in a study of T cells in Graves' hyperthyroidism and ophthalmopathy.

Input material: blood. The clonotype originates from a woman aged 55-70 years with Graves' hyperthyroidism. The rearrangement uses TRBV6-5 and TRBJ1-3, with D possibly TRBD1 on 5 matching bases. CDR3 residues: CASSYSGPQPISGNTIYF. The CDR3 bases are TGTGCCAGCAGTTACTCGGGACCCCAACCGATCTCTGGAAACACCATATATTTT.